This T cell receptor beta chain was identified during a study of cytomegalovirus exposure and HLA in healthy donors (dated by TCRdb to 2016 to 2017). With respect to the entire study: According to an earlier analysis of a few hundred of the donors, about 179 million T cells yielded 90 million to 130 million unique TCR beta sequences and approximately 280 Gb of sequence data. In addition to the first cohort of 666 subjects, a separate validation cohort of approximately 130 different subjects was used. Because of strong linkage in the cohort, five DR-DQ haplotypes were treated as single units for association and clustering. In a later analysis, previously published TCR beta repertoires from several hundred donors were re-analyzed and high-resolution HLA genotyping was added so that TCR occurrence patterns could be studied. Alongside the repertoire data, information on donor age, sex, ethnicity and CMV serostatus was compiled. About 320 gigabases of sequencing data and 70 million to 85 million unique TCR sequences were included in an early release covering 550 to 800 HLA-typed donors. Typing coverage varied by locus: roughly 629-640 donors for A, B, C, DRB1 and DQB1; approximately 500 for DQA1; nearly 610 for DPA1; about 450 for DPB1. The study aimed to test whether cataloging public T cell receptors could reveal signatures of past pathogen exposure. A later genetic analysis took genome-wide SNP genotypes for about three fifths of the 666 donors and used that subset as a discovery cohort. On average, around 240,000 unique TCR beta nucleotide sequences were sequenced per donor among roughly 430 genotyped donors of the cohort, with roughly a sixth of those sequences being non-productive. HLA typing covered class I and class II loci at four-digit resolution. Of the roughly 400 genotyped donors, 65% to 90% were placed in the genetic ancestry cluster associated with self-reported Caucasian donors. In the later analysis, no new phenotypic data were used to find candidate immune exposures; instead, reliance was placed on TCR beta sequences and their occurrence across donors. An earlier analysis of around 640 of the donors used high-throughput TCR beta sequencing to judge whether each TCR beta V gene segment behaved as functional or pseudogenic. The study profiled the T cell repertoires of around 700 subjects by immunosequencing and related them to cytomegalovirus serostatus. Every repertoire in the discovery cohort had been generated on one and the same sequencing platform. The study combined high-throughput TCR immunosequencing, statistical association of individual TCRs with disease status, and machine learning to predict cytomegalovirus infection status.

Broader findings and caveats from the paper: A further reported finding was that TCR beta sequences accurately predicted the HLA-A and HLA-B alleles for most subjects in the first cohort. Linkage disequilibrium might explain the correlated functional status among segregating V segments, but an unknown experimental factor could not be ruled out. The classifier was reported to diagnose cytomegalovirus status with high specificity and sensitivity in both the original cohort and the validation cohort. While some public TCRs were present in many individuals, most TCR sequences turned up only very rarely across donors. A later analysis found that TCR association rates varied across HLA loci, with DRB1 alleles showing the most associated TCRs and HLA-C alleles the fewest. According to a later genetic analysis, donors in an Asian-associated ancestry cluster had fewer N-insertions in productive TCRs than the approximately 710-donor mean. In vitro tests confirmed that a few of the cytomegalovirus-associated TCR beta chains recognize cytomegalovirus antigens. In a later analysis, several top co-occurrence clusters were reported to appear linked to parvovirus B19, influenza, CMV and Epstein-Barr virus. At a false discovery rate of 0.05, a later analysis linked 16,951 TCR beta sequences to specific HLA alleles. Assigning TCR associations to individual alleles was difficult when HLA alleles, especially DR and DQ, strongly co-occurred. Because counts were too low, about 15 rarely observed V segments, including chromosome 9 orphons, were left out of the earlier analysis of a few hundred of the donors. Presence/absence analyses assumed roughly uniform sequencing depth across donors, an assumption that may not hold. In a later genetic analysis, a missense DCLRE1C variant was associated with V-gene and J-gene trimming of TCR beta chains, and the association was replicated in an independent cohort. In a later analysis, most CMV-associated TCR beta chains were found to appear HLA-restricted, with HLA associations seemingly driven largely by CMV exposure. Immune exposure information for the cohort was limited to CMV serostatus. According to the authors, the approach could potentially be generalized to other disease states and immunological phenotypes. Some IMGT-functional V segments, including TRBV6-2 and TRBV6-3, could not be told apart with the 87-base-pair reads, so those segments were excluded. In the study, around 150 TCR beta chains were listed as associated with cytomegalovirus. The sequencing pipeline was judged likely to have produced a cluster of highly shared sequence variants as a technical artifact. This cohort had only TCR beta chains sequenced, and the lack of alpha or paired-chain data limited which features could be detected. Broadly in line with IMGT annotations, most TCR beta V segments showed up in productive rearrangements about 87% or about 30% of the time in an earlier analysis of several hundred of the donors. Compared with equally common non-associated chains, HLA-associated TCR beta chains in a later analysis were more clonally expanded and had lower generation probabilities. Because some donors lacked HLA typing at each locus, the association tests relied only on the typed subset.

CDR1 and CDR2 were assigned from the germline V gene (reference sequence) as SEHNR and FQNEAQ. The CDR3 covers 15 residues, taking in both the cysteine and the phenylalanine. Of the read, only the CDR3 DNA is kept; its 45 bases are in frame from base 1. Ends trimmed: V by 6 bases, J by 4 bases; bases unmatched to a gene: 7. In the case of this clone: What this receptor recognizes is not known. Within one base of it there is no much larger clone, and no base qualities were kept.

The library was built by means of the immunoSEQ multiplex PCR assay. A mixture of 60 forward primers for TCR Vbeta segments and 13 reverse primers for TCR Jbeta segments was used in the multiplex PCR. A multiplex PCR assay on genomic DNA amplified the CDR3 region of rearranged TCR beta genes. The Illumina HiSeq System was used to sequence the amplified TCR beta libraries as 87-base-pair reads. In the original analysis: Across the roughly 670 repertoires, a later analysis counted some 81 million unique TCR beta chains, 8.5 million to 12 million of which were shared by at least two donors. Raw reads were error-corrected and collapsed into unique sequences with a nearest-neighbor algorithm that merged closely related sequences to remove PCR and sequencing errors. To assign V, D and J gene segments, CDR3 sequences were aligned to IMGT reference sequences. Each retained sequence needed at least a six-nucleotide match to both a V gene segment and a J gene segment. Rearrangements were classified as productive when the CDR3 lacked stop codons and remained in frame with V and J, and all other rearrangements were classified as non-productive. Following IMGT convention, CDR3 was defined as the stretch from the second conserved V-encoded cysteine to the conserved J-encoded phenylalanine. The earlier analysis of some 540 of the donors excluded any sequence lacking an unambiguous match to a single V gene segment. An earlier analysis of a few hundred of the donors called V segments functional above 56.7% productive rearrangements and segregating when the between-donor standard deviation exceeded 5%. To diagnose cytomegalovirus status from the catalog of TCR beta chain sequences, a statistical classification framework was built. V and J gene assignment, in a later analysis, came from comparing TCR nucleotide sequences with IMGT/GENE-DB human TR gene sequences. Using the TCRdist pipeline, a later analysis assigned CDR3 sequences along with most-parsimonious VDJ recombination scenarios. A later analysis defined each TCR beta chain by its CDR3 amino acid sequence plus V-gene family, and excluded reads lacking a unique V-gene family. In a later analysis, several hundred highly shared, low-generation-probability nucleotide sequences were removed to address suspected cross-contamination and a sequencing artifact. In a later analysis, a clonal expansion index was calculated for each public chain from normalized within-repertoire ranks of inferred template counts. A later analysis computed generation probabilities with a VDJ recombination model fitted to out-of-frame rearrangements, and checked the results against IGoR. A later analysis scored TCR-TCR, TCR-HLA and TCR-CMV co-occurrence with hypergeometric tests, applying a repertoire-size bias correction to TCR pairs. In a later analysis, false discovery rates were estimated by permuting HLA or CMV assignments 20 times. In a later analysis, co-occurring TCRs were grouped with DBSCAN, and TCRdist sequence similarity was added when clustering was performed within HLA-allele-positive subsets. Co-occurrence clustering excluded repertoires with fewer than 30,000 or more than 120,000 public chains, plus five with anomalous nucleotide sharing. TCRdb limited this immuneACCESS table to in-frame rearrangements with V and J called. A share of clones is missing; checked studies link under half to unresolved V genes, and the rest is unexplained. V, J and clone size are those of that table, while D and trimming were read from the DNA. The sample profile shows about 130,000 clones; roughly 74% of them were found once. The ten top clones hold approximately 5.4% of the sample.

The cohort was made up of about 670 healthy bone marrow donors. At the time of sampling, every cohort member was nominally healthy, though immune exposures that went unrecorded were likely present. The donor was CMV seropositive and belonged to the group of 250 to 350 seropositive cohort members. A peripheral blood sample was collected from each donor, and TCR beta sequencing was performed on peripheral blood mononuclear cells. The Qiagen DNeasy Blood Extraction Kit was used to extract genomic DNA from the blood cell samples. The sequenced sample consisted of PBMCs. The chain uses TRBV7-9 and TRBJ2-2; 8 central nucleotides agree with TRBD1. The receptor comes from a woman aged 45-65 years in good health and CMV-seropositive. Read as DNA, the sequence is TGTGCCAGCAGACCAGGACAGGGAGGCACCGGGGAGCTGTTTTTT. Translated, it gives CASRPGQGGTGELFF. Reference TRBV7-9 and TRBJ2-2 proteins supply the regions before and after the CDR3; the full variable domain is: DTGVSQNPRHKITKRGQNVTFRCDPISEHNRLYWYRQTLGQGPEFLTYFQNEAQLEKSRLLSDRFSAERPKGSFSTLEIQRTEQGDSAMYLCASRPGQGGTGELFFGEGSRLTVL.